These 30 T cell receptor beta chains were all obtained from the same sample, sequenced in a study of blood T cell repertoires in COVID-19. Clones were sequenced by immunoSEQ multiplex PCR, and TCRdb holds only the in-frame ones, with some missing. This sample has fewer than 250,000 clones; approximately 88% occur once, and the top ten carry about 3.5%. The sequencing sample was made of PBMCs or T cells enriched from blood (not recorded which). The source of these receptors is a woman in her twenties or thirties who had been exposed to COVID-19.

The chain couples TRBV5-4 to TRBJ2-1, with D maybe TRBD2 (5 bases). Germline loops: CDR1 SGHNT, CDR2 YYREEE (reference sequence). Trimming stripped 1 base from V and 8 bases from J, with 16 bases between. The CDR3 has 15 amino acids. CDR3 sequence reads: CASSLSGIANHEQFF. The CDR3 DNA reads TGTGCCAGCAGCTTGAGTGGGATAGCGAACCATGAGCAGTTCTTC.

The chain combines TRBV3-1 (or the pseudogene TRBV3-2) with TRBJ2-2, with 9 bases lining up with TRBD1. Germline assignment: CDR1 LGHDT and CDR2 YNNKEL (reference sequence). CDR3 length equals 16 residues. J lost 8 bases, V lost 2 bases, and 9 bases had no gene match. Here the CDR3 DNA reads TGTGCCAGCAGCCAATTCCGGGACAGGGTTTCAGGGGAGCTGTTTTTT. It specifies CASSQFRDRVSGELFF.

This clone came up once. The V call is TRBV6-5, the J call TRBJ2-2; 9 bases fit TRBD1. Unmatched junction bases numbered 4, after V lost 1 base and J lost 4 bases. Germline assignment: CDR1 MNHEY and CDR2 SVGAGI. This CDR3 is 16 amino acids long. The DNA of the CDR3 is TGTGCCAGCAGTTACTACAGGGGGCAGAGCACCGGGGAGCTGTTTTTT. Translation: CASSYYRGQSTGELFF.

J is TRBJ1-6 and V is TRBV9; no firm D call. This CDR3 contains 14 residues. Trimming shortened V by 4 bases and J by 7 bases, and 12 bases separated the two germline ends. The V gene's germline CDR1 is SGDLS and CDR2 YYNGEE. The CDR3 is CASSSDSRNSPLHF. DNA for the CDR3: TGTGCCAGCAGCTCCGACTCGAGAAATTCACCCCTCCACTTT.

This chain links TRBV4-1 with TRBJ2-1; a weak D match, TRBD1 (5 bases). Germline V gene lookup returns CDR1 MGHRA and CDR2 YSYEKL. The CDR3 covers 14 residues. Trimming took off 1 base at V and 2 bases at J, with 6 bases between the two ends. The CDR3 DNA reads TGCGCCAGCAGCCAAGGGACACCCTACAATGAGCAGTTCTTC. This codes for CASSQGTPYNEQFF.

This clone was recorded once. The chain joins TRBV5-1 to TRBJ2-7; 10 bases align to TRBD2. V lost 0 bases and J lost 2; bases outside the gene matches: 11. The CDR3 has 18 residues. The germline V gene has CDR1 SGHRS and CDR2 YFSETQ. CDR3 sequence: CASSLVGSGRQFPYEQYF. The CDR3 DNA is TGCGCCAGCAGCTTGGTGGGTAGCGGGAGGCAATTCCCCTACGAGCAGTACTTC.

J is TRBJ2-5 and V is TRBV27, with 11 bases fitting TRBD2. V lost 5 bases to trimming and J lost 3 bases; unmatched junction nucleotides: 5. Germline V gene lookup returns CDR1 MNHEY and CDR2 SMNVEV (reference sequence). This CDR3 is built from 15 residues. The CDR3: CASSPGLAGEETQYF. In nucleotides, the CDR3 is TGTGCCAGCAGTCCCGGACTAGCGGGCGAAGAGACCCAGTACTTC.

CDR3 loop: CASTLSGVNEQFF. The CDR3 coding sequence is TGTGCCAGCACCCTGTCGGGGGTGAATGAGCAGTTCTTC. This chain uses TRBV6-5 with TRBJ2-1, with D possibly TRBD2 on 6 matching bases. This CDR3 has 13 residues. Germline values: CDR1 MNHEY, CDR2 SVGAGI. V was trimmed by 7 bases and J by 7 bases, leaving 14 bases between them.

The chain couples TRBV5-4 to TRBJ2-1; tentatively, D is TRBD2 (6 bases). The CDR3 length is 15 residues. Trimming left V 3 bases short and J 6 bases short, with 16 bases between. Germline values: CDR1 SGHNT, CDR2 YYREEE (reference sequence). DNA for the CDR3: TGTGCCAGCAGCTCGGTTCGGCTAGCGTCCAATGAGCAGTTCTTC. It translates to CASSSVRLASNEQFF.

The chain links TRBV5-5 to TRBJ2-3; 16 bases map to TRBD2. The CDR3 runs 18 residues. Trimming removed 2 bases from V and 1 base from J; junction bases left unmatched: 4. CDR1 is SGHKS, CDR2 YYEKEE, per germline (reference sequence). Here the CDR3 DNA reads TGTGCCAGCAGCTTAACCGGGACTAGCGGGAGGGGCACAGATACGCAGTATTTT. Protein product: CASSLTGTSGRGTDTQYF.

The J gene is TRBJ1-3, the V gene TRBV3-1 (or the pseudogene TRBV3-2); 7 bases agree with TRBD1. Germline CDR1 reads LGHDT; CDR2 reads YNNKEL (reference sequence). V lost 1 base to trimming and J lost 2 bases; unmatched junction nucleotides: 14. There are 19 residues in the CDR3. In DNA, the CDR3 is TGTGCCAGCAGCCAAGTAATACAGGGGACATTCAGCGCTGGAAACACCATATATTTT. Its translation is CASSQVIQGTFSAGNTIYF.

The chain links TRBV24-1 to TRBJ2-3; 12 nucleotides match TRBD2. V shed 7 bases, J shed 4 bases, and the junction held 5 bases outside the gene matches. CDR1 is KGHDR, CDR2 SFDVKD, per germline. This CDR3 has 15 amino acids. The CDR3 reads CATRQGLAGSDTQYF. The CDR3 bases are TGTGCCACCAGACAAGGACTAGCGGGATCAGATACGCAGTATTTT.

This clone was seen only once. The chain employs TRBV6-2 or TRBV6-3 and TRBJ1-5, with D uncertain. The CDR3 totals 11 residues. Trimming removed 6 bases from V and 10 bases from J, with 10 bases in between. Per germline, CDR1 MNHEY and CDR2 SVGEGT. The CDR3 DNA reads TGTGCCAGCAGCCTATCAGGCCCCCAGCATTTT. Encoded protein: CASSLSGPQHF.

This clone was seen a handful of times. The chain is built from TRBV6-5 and TRBJ1-2, with D possibly TRBD1 on 6 matching bases. This CDR3 region has 14 residues. Germline CDR1 and CDR2: MNHEY and SVGAGI. Trimming removed 0 bases from V and 5 bases from J, with 10 bases in between. CDR3 DNA: TGTGCCAGCAGTTACTCCCAAGGGGGATATGGCTACACCTTC. It is translated as CASSYSQGGYGYTF.

The CDR3 sequence is CSVEEDRDTCATSGRAVFYEQYF. The CDR3 DNA follows: TGCAGCGTTGAAGAGGACAGGGATACCTGTGCAACTAGCGGGAGGGCCGTCTTTTACGAGCAGTACTTC. V and J are TRBV29-1 and TRBJ2-7; 13 bases are a match to TRBD2. Trimming took 0 bases from V and 4 from J; bases not matched to a gene: 27. CDR1 is SQVTM, CDR2 ANQGSEA, per germline. The CDR3 sequence is 23 residues long.

This sequence joins TRBV3-1 (or the pseudogene TRBV3-2) and TRBJ2-3; 11 bases are shared with TRBD2. This CDR3 contains 16 residues. Per the germline V gene, CDR1 is LGHDT and CDR2 is YNNKEL (reference sequence). V was clipped by 4 bases and J by 0 bases; unmatched bases: 3. CDR3 sequence reads: CASSRLAGPSTDTQYF. In DNA, the CDR3 is TGTGCCAGCAGCCGACTAGCGGGGCCTAGCACAGATACGCAGTATTTT.

V is TRBV5-6 and J is TRBJ2-1, with 14 nucleotides matching TRBD2. Germline V gene lookup returns CDR1 SGHDT and CDR2 YYEEEE. The CDR3 sequence is 14 residues long. J lost 9 bases, V lost 3 bases, and 2 bases had no gene match. CDR3 region: CASSSGLAGVEQFF. CDR3 DNA sequence: TGTGCCAGCAGCTCGGGACTAGCGGGAGTTGAGCAGTTCTTC. Variable domain in full (rest from reference TRBV5-6 and TRBJ2-1): DAGVTQSPTHLIKTRGQQVTLRCSPKSGHDTVSWYQQALGQGPQFIFQYYEEEERQRGNFPDRFSGHQFPNYSSELNVNALLLGDSALYLCASSSGLAGVEQFFGPGTRLTVL.

The chain joins TRBV2 to TRBJ1-2; 9 positions agree with TRBD1. Unmatched junction bases numbered 4, after V lost 4 bases and J lost 7 bases. This CDR3 region has 13 residues. Per germline, CDR1 SNHLY and CDR2 FYNNEI. The CDR3 coding sequence is TGTGCCAGCAGTGGGACAGGGGACGGTGGCTACACCTTC. It is translated as CASSGTGDGGYTF.

This clone was observed a few times. The chain recombines TRBV12-5 with TRBJ1-5, with 7 bases identical to TRBD1. This CDR3 spans 13 amino acids. The germline CDR1 and CDR2 sequences are LGHNT and FRNRAP. With V trimmed by 7 bases and J by 7 bases, 7 bases remained unmatched. CDR3 in DNA: TGTGCTAGTGCTGTACAGGGGAGCCAGCCCCAGCATTTT. Its protein is CASAVQGSQPQHF. Full variable domain (remainder filled in from reference TRBV12-5 and TRBJ1-5): DARVTQTPRHKVTEMGQEVTMRCQPILGHNTVFWYRQTMMQGLELLAYFRNRAPLDDSGMPKDRFSAEMPDATLATLKIQPSEPRDSAVYFCASAVQGSQPQHFGDGTRLSIL.

The V gene is TRBV7-9, the J gene TRBJ2-7; D not certain. The CDR3 runs 11 residues. Germline loops: CDR1 SEHNR, CDR2 FQNEAQ (reference sequence). Trimming took off 3 bases at V and 6 bases at J, with 6 bases between the two ends. CDR3 nucleotides: TGTGCCAGCAGCTTGGTGAGCGAGCAGTACTTC. It yields the protein CASSLVSEQYF.

This clone is a singleton in its sample. This rearrangement joins TRBV5-1 to TRBJ2-3, with 7 bases identical to TRBD2. The CDR3 sequence is 16 residues long. Trimming removed 0 bases from V and 10 bases from J; junction bases left unmatched: 14. Germline CDR1 and CDR2: SGHRS and YFSETQ. This chain's CDR3 is CASSLVGGAGLRPQYF. DNA for the CDR3: TGCGCCAGCAGCTTGGTCGGGGGAGCGGGACTACGTCCGCAGTATTTT. Together with reference TRBV5-1 and TRBJ2-3, the CDR3 gives the full variable domain: KAGVTQTPRYLIKTRGQQVTLSCSPISGHRSVSWYQQTPGQGLQFLFEYFSETQRNKGNFPGRFSGRQFSNSRSEMNVSTLELGDSALYLCASSLVGGAGLRPQYFGPGTRLTVL.

This clone has a count of ten or more. V gene TRBV27 combines with J gene TRBJ1-6; the D is unclear. The CDR3 has 15 residues. CDR1 is MNHEY, CDR2 SMNVEV, per germline (reference sequence). Between the trimmed V and J ends, which lost 2 bases and 0 bases, there was a span of 5 bases. The CDR3 DNA reads TGTGCCAGCAGTTTAGGCACCTCCTATAATTCACCCCTCCACTTT. Protein sequence: CASSLGTSYNSPLHF.

This sequence joins TRBV19 and TRBJ1-2, with 9 bases aligning to TRBD1. J lost 8 bases, V lost 5 bases, and 9 bases had no gene match. This CDR3 comprises 14 residues. Germline loops: CDR1 LNHDA, CDR2 SQIVND (reference sequence). The CDR3 sequence is CASSPGQGREGYTF. In DNA form, the CDR3 reads TGTGCCAGTAGTCCGGGACAGGGAAGGGAGGGCTACACCTTC. Based on the CDR3 plus reference TRBV19 and TRBJ1-2, the full variable domain is DGGITQSPKYLFRKEGQNVTLSCEQNLNHDAMYWYRQDPGQGLRLIYYSQIVNDFQKGDIAEGYSVSREKKESFPLTVTSAQKNPTAFYLCASSPGQGREGYTFGSGTRLTVV.

The chain recombines TRBV29-1 with TRBJ2-7; possibly TRBD2 for D (5 bases). The CDR3 is 13 amino acids. Trimming pared 3 bases from V and 3 bases from J, leaving 12 bases between. The germline V gene has CDR1 SQVTM and CDR2 ANQGSEA. The CDR3 region is CSVEADGGYEQYF. The CDR3 DNA is TGCAGCGTTGAGGCGGATGGAGGCTACGAGCAGTACTTC.

The gene calls are TRBV7-6 and TRBJ2-3, with 10 bases that match TRBD2. The CDR3 extends over 16 amino acids. Germline lookup yields CDR1 SGHVS and CDR2 FNYEAQ. V lost 3 bases, J lost 4 bases, and 7 bases stayed unmatched. The CDR3 spells CASSLLAGVGPDTQYF. The CDR3 DNA reads as TGTGCCAGCAGCTTGCTAGCGGGAGTGGGGCCAGATACGCAGTATTTT.

The chain joins TRBV7-9 to TRBJ2-7, with TRBD2 identical over 12 bases. The CDR3 is 18 residues long. V trimming: 5 bases; J trimming: 0 bases; junction bases outside the gene matches: 11. Germline V gene lookup returns CDR1 SEHNR and CDR2 FQNEAQ (reference sequence). This CDR3 is CASSLIWTSGTSSYEQYF. The CDR3 DNA reads TGTGCCAGCAGCCTGATCTGGACTAGCGGGACGAGCTCCTACGAGCAGTACTTC.

The CDR3 nucleotides are TGTGCCAGCAGCCGGCGGTACCGGCTTGGGAATCAGCCCCAGCATTTT. It codes for CASSRRYRLGNQPQHF. This chain joins TRBV5-6 and TRBJ1-5, with D unclear. Trimming stripped 4 bases from V and 4 bases from J, with 18 bases between. The CDR3 consists of 16 residues. Germline-derived CDR1 and CDR2 are SGHDT and YYEEEE.

The chain employs TRBV10-1 and TRBJ2-7, with D possibly matching TRBD1 (6 bases). Per germline, CDR1 WNHNN and CDR2 SYGVQD (reference sequence). The CDR3 loop spans 14 amino acids. V dropped 0 bases and J dropped 2 bases, with 8 bases sitting between them. This CDR3 is CASSESGQTYEQYF. The CDR3 DNA reads as TGCGCCAGCAGTGAGTCCGGACAGACCTACGAGCAGTACTTC.

The rearrangement links TRBV3-1 (or the pseudogene TRBV3-2) to TRBJ1-2; 8 positions agree with TRBD1. Germline CDR1 LGHDT, CDR2 YNNKEL (reference sequence). V lost 2 bases, J lost 4 bases, and 0 bases stayed unmatched. CDR3 length: 13 amino acids. CDR3 protein: CASSQTGGYGYTF. The CDR3 bases are TGTGCCAGCAGCCAAACAGGGGGCTATGGCTACACCTTC.

This clone was seen a single time. The chain recombines TRBV9 with TRBJ1-3; no clear D gene. Trimming cost V 0 bases and J 8 bases, with 15 bases left between them. This CDR3 is 15 amino acids long. Germline V gives CDR1 SGDLS, CDR2 YYNGEE. CDR3 sequence: CASSVGGLTGYTIYF. The CDR3 DNA reads as TGTGCCAGCAGCGTAGGAGGGCTAACGGGTTACACCATATATTTT. The whole variable domain, filled in from reference TRBV9 and TRBJ1-3, reads DSGVTQTPKHLITATGQRVTLRCSPRSGDLSVYWYQQSLDQGLQFLIQYYNGEERAKGNILERFSAQQFPDLHSELNLSSLELGDSALYFCASSVGGLTGYTIYFGEGSWLTVV.